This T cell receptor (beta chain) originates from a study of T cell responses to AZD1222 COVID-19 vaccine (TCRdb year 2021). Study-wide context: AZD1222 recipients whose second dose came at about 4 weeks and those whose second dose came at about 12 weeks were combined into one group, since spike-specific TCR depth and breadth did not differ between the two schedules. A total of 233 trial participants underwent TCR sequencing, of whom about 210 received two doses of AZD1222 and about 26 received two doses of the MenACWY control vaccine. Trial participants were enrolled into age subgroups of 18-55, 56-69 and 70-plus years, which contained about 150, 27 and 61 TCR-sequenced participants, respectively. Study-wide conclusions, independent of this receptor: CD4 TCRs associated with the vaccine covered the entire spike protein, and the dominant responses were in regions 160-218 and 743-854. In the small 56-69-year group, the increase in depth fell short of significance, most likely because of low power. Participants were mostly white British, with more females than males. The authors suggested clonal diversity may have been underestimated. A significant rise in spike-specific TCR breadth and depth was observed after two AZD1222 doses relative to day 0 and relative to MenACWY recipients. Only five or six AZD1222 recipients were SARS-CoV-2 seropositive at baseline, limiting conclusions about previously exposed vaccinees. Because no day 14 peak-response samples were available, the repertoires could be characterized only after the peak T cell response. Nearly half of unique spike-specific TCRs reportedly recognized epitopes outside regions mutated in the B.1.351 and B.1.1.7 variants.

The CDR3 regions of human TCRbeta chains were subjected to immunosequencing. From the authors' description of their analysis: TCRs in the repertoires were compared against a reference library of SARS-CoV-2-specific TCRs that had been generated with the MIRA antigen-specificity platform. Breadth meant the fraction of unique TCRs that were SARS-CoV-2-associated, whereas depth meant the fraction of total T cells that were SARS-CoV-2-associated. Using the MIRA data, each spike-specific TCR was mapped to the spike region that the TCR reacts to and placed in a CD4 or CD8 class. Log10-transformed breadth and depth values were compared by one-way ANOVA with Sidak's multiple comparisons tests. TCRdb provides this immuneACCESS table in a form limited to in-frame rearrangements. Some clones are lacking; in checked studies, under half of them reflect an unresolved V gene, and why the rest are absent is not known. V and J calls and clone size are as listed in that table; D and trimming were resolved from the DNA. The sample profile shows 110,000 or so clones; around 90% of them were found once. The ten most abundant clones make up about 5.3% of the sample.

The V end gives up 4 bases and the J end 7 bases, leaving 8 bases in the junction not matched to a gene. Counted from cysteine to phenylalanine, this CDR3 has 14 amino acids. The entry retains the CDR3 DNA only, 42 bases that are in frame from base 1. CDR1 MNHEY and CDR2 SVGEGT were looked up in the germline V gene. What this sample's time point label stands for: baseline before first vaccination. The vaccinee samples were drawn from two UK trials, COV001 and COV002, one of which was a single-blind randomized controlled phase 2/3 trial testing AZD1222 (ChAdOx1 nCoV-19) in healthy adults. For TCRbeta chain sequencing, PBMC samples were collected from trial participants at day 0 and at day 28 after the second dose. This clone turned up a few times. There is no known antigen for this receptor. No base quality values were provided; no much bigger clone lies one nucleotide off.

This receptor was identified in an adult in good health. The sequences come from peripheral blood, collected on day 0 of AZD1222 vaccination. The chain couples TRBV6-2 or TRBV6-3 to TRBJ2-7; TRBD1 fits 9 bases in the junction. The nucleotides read TGTGCCAGCAGTTTCCTGACAGGGGGGAGTGAGCAGTACTTC. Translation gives CASSFLTGGSEQYF.